Listed below are T cell receptor beta chains from one sample, sequenced in a study of OX40 agonist ivuxolimab in advanced cancers. The repertoire was sequenced with immunoSEQ multiplex PCR; TCRdb's copy has only in-frame clones and lacks some. The data hold some 95,000 clones, with 87% observed a single time. The sample in question was CD4+ or CD8+ T cells sorted from blood, obtained in a trial of the OX40 agonist ivuxolimab. Every receptor here comes from an adult with an advanced solid tumor such as melanoma, head and neck, liver or kidney cancer. Each CDR3 is given with its conserved first and last residue. The D gene is left open where the match is weak. Clone sizes are given selectively: once, few, many, or a class where the clone is expanded.

j_call v_call clone_size d_call cdr3_nt cdr3_aa
TRBJ2-3 TRBV7-2 . . TGTGCCAGCAGCCCAGGGGGGGCCCCAGATACGCAGTATTTT CASSPGGAPDTQYF
TRBJ1-1 TRBV7-2 few . TGTGCCAGCAGCCCAGACGCATCCTCCCACACTGAAGCTTTCTTT CASSPDASSHTEAFF
TRBJ2-1 TRBV6-1 . TRBD1 TGTGCCAGCAGTCCGGGACAGGGGTACAATGAGCAGTTCTTC CASSPGQGYNEQFF
TRBJ2-7 TRBV28 . . TGTGCCAGCAGTTTCCCTCGGGGGGCGCCAAACTACGAGCAGTACTTC CASSFPRGAPNYEQYF
TRBJ1-1 TRBV19 . . TGTGCCAGTGGGATGTTTAGGGAGGTGGCTTTCTTT CASGMFREVAFF
TRBJ1-2 TRBV18 . . TGTGCCAGCTCATCGACAGAATCTAACTATGGCTACACCTTC CASSSTESNYGYTF
TRBJ1-1 TRBV5-1 . . TGCGCCAGCAGCCCGGACATATATAACACTGAAGCTTTCTTT CASSPDIYNTEAFF
TRBJ2-1 TRBV7-3 . TRBD2 TGTGCCAGCAGCTTAACACTAGCGGGTTACAATGAGCAGTTCTTC CASSLTLAGYNEQFF
TRBJ2-5 TRBV5-5 . . TGTGCCAGCAGCTTGATCCAGCTCCAAGAGACCCAGTACTTC CASSLIQLQETQYF
TRBJ2-2 TRBV27 . . TGTGCCAGCAGTTCCCAGGGCCAAAATTCCGGGGAGCTATTTTTT CASSSQGQNSGELFF
TRBJ2-3 TRBV5-1 . . TGCGCCAGCAGCTTGGGCTACGACACGGGCCGCACAGATACGCAGTATTTT CASSLGYDTGRTDTQYF
TRBJ1-4 TRBV9 . . TGTGCCAGCAGCGGGAGAGGGGATGGAACTAATGAAAAACTGTTTTTT CASSGRGDGTNEKLFF
TRBJ2-7 TRBV6-1 . . TGTGCCAGCAGGACTTGGGACGGCTACGAGCAGTACTTC CASRTWDGYEQYF
TRBJ2-3 TRBV19 . . TGTGCCAGTAGTATAGACAGGGGACCCACAGATACGCAGTATTTT CASSIDRGPTDTQYF
TRBJ2-7 TRBV10-2 once . TGCGCCAGCAGTGACCCGGGACTGAGAGCCTACGAGCAGTACTTC CASSDPGLRAYEQYF
TRBJ1-1 TRBV19 . TRBD1 TGTGCCAGTAGTACCCGACAGGGGGTGAACACTGAAGCTTTCTTT CASSTRQGVNTEAFF
TRBJ2-1 TRBV7-3 . . TGTGCCAGCAGCTTAGGGGGAGGTTCCTACAATGAGCAGTTCTTC CASSLGGGSYNEQFF
TRBJ2-7 TRBV6-1 . . TGTGCCGCCCAGAACTACGAGCAGTACTTC CAAQNYEQYF
TRBJ1-1 TRBV20-1 . . TGCAGCCCGAGGGGTCACACTGAAGCTTTCTTT CSPRGHTEAFF
TRBJ1-5 TRBV6-6 . . TGTGCCAGCAGTGGGCCCCCGCCCCAGCATTTT CASSGPPPQHF
TRBJ1-5 TRBV4-1 once . TGCGCCAGCAGCCAAGAATACCCGGGGACCCAGCCCCAGCATTTT CASSQEYPGTQPQHF
TRBJ1-2 TRBV27 . TRBD1 TGTGCCAGCAGTAGAGGGACAGGGTTCGTCCGTGGCTACACCTTC CASSRGTGFVRGYTF
TRBJ2-2 TRBV19 . TRBD2 TGTGCCAGTAGTATTCGGAGCGGGGGGGCTGGTAAGCTGTTTTTT CASSIRSGGAGKLFF
TRBJ2-3 TRBV28 . TRBD2 TGTGCCAGCAGTTTTTTTAGCGGGGGAGGTCTTATATCGGCCGGGTATTTT CASSFFSGGGLISAGYF
TRBJ1-2 TRBV19 . . TGTGCCAGTACCCTAAGGGGAGAACAGAACTATGGCTACACCTTC CASTLRGEQNYGYTF
TRBJ2-1 TRBV5-1 . . TGCGCCAGCAGCTTGGAGGGCAGGTACAATGAGCAGTTCTTC CASSLEGRYNEQFF
TRBJ1-1 TRBV7-9 . TRBD1 TGTGCCAGCAGCTTAGGGGGGACAGTTCTTGGGACTGAAGCTTTCTTT CASSLGGTVLGTEAFF
TRBJ1-3 TRBV6-1 once TRBD1 TGTGCCAGCAGGGAACAGGGGGCGTTTGGAAACACCATATATTTT CASREQGAFGNTIYF
TRBJ2-2 TRBV9 . . TGTGCCAGCAGCGTAGGGCCGCCCACCGGGGAGCTGTTTTTT CASSVGPPTGELFF
TRBJ1-4 TRBV5-1 . TRBD1 TGCGCCAGCAGCCCCGGGACAGGGGGCTCTTATAATGAAAAACTGTTTTTT CASSPGTGGSYNEKLFF
TRBJ2-5 TRBV5-1 . TRBD1 TGCGCCAGCAGCTACGGACAGGTGGGGGAGACCCAGTACTTC CASSYGQVGETQYF
TRBJ2-3 TRBV5-4 . . TGTGCCAGCAGCTTGGGGAGGTCGGATACGCAGTATTTT CASSLGRSDTQYF
TRBJ1-5 TRBV27 . . TGTGCCAGCAGTTCCGGGTGGGAGCAGCCCCAGCATTTT CASSSGWEQPQHF
TRBJ1-1 TRBV7-9 . . TGTGCCAGCAGCAATGAGGGGGGCACTGAAGCTTTCTTT CASSNEGGTEAFF
TRBJ1-2 TRBV28 . . TGTGCCAGCAACCACCCCAGTAGGGCTAACTATGGCTACACCTTC CASNHPSRANYGYTF
TRBJ2-7 TRBV5-1 . . TGCGCCAGCAGCTTGGGGCAGGAAACCTACGAGCAGTACTTC CASSLGQETYEQYF
TRBJ2-7 TRBV10-1 . . TGCGCCAGCAGTCCGGGACCACCCTACGAGCAGTACTTC CASSPGPPYEQYF
TRBJ1-1 TRBV5-1 . . TGCGCCAGCAGCTTGGGGGGTCCCACTGAAGCTTTCTTT CASSLGGPTEAFF
TRBJ2-5 TRBV11-1 few . TGTGCCAGCAGCTTATCGGAGGGACCTCAAGAGACCCAGTACTTC CASSLSEGPQETQYF
TRBJ2-1 TRBV11-2 . . TGTGCCAGCATCCTTTTGAGGGGGGGCCGGAATGAGCAGTTCTTC CASILLRGGRNEQFF
TRBJ1-2 TRBV25-1 . . TGTGCCAGCTGGGGGAGAGGTGGCTACACCTTC CASWGRGGYTF
TRBJ1-4 TRBV6-1 . . TGTGCCACCGGGGTCTTACGGAGAAAACTGTTTTTT CATGVLRRKLFF
TRBJ2-2 TRBV5-4 . . TGTGCCAGCAGCCGGGGGACAGATGACACCGGGGAGCTGTTTTTT CASSRGTDDTGELFF
TRBJ1-2 TRBV7-9 . . TGTGCCAGCAGCTTAGGAGGGTTCTATGGCTACACCTTC CASSLGGFYGYTF
TRBJ1-1 TRBV6-5 . TRBD1 TGTGCCAGCAGTTGGGACAGTCTAGCTGAAGCTTTCTTT CASSWDSLAEAFF
TRBJ2-1 TRBV5-1 . . TGCGCCAGCAGCTTTGAGGGGGGAGCCAATGAGCAGTTCTTC CASSFEGGANEQFF
TRBJ1-6 TRBV2 . TRBD1 TGTGCCAGCAGTCGGGACAGCTCCTATAATTCACCCCTCCACTTT CASSRDSSYNSPLHF
TRBJ2-1 TRBV20-1 . . TGCAGTGCTAATCCCGGACGACCAGGGATCTTC CSANPGRPGIF
TRBJ2-7 TRBV7-8 . TRBD1 TGTGCCAGCAGCCAATTTTGGGGACAGGGTACCGAGCAGTACTTC CASSQFWGQGTEQYF
TRBJ2-7 TRBV5-1 . . TGCGCCAGCAGCTTGCCGGGTCTCGACGAGCAGTACTTC CASSLPGLDEQYF
TRBJ2-7 TRBV2 . . TGTGCCAGCAGTAGGACGGTCGCCTACGAGCAGTACTTC CASSRTVAYEQYF
TRBJ1-1 TRBV15 . . TGTGCCACCAGCTCGGGTTGGGGGGAGAACACTGAAGCTTTCTTT CATSSGWGENTEAFF
TRBJ2-5 TRBV15 . . TGTGCCACCAGCAGAGCCGGCCAGCAAGAGACCCAGTACTTC CATSRAGQQETQYF
TRBJ2-1 TRBV7-8 . TRBD2 TGTGCCAGCAGCCCCTCGGGGTTCCGGGAGGATGAGCAGTTCTTC CASSPSGFREDEQFF